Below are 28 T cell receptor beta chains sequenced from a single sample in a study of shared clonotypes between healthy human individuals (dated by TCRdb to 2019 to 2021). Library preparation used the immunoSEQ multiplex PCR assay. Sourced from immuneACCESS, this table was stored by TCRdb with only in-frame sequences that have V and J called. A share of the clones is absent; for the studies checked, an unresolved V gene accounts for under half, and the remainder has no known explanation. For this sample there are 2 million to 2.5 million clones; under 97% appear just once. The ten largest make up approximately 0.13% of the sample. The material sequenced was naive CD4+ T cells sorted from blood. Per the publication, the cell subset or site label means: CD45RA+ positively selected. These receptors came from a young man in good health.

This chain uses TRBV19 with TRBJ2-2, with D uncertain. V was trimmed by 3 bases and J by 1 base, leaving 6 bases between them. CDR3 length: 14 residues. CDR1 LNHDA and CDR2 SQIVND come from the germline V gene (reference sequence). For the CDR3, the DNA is TGTGCCAGTAGTATTGTTGTGAACACCGGGGAGCTGTTTTTT. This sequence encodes CASSIVVNTGELFF.

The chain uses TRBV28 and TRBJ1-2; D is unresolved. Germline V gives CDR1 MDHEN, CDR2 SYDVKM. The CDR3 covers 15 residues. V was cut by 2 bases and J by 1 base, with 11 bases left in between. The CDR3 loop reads CASSLPGRYNYGYTF. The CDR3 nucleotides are TGTGCCAGCAGTTTACCTGGACGGTATAACTATGGCTACACCTTC.

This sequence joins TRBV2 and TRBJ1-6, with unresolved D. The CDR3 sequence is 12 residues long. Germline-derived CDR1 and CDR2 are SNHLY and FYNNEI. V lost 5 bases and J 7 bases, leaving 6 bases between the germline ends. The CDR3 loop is CASSRLNSPLHF. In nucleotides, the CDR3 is TGTGCCAGCAGTAGACTCAATTCACCCCTCCACTTT.

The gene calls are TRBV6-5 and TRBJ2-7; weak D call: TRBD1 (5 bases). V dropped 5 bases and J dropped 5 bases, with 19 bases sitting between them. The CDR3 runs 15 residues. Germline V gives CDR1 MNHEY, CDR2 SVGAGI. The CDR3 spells CASSMTAGPFDEQYF. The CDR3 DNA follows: TGTGCCAGCAGTATGACTGCAGGGCCCTTTGACGAGCAGTACTTC.

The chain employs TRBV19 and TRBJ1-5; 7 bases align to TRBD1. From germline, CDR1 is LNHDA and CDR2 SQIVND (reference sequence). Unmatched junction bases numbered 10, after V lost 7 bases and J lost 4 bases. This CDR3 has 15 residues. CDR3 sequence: CASNPTGYGNQPQHF. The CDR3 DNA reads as TGTGCCAGTAACCCGACAGGGTATGGAAATCAGCCCCAGCATTTT.

CDR3 amino acids: CASSLVRTGAPDQYF. The CDR3 nucleotides are TGCGCCAGCAGCTTGGTCCGGACAGGGGCCCCGGATCAGTACTTC. This chain connects TRBV5-1 to TRBJ2-4; TRBD1 matches 9 bases. The germline CDR1 and CDR2 sequences are SGHRS and YFSETQ. The CDR3 has 15 residues. V trimming: 0 bases; J trimming: 12 bases; junction bases outside the gene matches: 10.

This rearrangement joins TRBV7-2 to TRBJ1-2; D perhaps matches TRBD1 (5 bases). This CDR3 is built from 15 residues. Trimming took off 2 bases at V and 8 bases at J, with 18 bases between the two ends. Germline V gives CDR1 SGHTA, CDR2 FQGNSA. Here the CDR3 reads CASSLSVRVPMGYTF. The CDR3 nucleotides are TGTGCCAGCAGCTTAAGCGTCAGGGTCCCGATGGGCTACACCTTC.

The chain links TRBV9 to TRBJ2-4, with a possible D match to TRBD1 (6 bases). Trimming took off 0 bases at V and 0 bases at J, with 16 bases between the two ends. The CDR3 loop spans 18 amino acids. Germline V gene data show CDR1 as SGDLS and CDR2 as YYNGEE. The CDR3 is CASSVGRQGILAKNIQYF. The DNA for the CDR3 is TGTGCCAGCAGCGTAGGGAGGCAGGGGATTCTAGCCAAAAACATTCAGTACTTC.

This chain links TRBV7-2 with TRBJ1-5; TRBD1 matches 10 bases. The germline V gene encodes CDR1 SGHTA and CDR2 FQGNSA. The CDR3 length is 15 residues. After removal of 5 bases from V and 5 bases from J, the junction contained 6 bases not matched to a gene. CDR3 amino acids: CASSLDRGGDQPQHF. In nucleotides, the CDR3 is TGTGCCAGCAGCCTGGACAGGGGGGGAGATCAGCCCCAGCATTTT.

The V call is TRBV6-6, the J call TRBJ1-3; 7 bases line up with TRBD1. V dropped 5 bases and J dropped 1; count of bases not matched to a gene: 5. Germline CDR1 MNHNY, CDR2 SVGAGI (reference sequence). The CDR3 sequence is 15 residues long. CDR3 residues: CASSADRVSGNTIYF. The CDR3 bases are TGTGCCAGCAGTGCCGACAGGGTTTCTGGAAACACCATATATTTT.

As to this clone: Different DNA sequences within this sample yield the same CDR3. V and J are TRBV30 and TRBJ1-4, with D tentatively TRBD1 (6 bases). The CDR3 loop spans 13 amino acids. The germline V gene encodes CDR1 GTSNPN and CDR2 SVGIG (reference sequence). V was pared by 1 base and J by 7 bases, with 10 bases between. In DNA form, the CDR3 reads TGTGCCTGGAGTGGAGGGGGGAGTGAAAAACTGTTTTTT. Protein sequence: CAWSGGGSEKLFF. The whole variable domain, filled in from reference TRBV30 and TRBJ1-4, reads SQTIHQWPATLVQPVGSPLSLECTVEGTSNPNLYWYRQAAGRGLQLLFYSVGIGQISSEVPQNLSASRPQDRQFILSSKKLLLSDSGFYLCAWSGGGSEKLFFGSGTQLSVL.

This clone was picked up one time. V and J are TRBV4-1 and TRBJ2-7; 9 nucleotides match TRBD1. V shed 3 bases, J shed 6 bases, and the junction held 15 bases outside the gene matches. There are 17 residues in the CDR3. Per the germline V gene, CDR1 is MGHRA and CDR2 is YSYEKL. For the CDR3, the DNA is TGCGCCAGCAGCCAGGGCCCCATGCGGACAGGGGTAGGCGAGCAGTACTTC. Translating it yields CASSQGPMRTGVGEQYF.

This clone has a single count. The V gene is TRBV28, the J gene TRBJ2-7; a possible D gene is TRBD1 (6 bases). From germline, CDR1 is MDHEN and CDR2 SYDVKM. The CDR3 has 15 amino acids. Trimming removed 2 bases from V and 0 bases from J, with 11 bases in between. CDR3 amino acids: CASSLTTGSSYEQYF. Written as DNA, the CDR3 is TGTGCCAGCAGTTTAACAACAGGGAGCTCCTACGAGCAGTACTTC. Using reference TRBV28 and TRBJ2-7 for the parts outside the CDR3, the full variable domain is DVKVTQSSRYLVKRTGEKVFLECVQDMDHENMFWYRQDPGLGLRLIYFSYDVKMKEKGDIPEGYSVSREKKERFSLILESASTNQTSMYLCASSLTTGSSYEQYFGPGTRLTVT.

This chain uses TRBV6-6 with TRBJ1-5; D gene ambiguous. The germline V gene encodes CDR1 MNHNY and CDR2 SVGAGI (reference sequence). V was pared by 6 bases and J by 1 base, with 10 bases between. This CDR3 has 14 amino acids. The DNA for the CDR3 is TGTGCCAGCAGGTCGCTACCAAGCAATCAGCCCCAGCATTTT. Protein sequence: CASRSLPSNQPQHF.

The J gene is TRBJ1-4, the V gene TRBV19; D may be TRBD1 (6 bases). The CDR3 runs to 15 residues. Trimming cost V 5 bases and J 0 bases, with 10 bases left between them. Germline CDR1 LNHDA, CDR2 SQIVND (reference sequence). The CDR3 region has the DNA TGTGCCAGTAGTTTCAGACAGGCAACTAATGAAAAACTGTTTTTT. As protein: CASSFRQATNEKLFF.

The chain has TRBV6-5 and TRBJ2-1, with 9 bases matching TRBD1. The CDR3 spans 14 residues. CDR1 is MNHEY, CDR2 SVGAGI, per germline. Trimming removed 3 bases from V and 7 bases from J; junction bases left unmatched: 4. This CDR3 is CASSYGTGRNEQFF. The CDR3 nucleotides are TGTGCCAGCAGTTATGGGACAGGGAGGAATGAGCAGTTCTTC.

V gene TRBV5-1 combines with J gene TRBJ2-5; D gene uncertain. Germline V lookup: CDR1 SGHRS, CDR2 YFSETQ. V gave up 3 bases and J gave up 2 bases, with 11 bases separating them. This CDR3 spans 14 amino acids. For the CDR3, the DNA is TGCGCCAGCAGCTCGGTCAGCCTGCAAGAGACCCAGTACTTC. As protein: CASSSVSLQETQYF.

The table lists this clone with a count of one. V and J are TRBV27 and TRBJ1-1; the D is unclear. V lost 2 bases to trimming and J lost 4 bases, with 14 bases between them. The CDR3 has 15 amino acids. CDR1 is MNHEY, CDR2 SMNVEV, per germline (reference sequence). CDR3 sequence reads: CASSLSPTVGTEAFF. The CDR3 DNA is TGTGCCAGCAGTTTAAGTCCTACGGTCGGCACTGAAGCTTTCTTT.

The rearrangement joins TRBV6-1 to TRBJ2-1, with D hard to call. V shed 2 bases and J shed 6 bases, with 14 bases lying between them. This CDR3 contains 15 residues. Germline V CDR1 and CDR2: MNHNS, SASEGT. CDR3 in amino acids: CASSELWQPSNEQFF. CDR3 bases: TGTGCCAGCAGTGAACTGTGGCAGCCATCCAATGAGCAGTTCTTC.

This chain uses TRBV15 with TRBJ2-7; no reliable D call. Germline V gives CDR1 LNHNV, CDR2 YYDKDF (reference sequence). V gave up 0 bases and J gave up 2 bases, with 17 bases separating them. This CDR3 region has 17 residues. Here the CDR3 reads CATSRDRPEHFPYEQYF. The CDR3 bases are TGTGCCACCAGCAGAGATCGACCGGAGCACTTTCCCTACGAGCAGTACTTC.

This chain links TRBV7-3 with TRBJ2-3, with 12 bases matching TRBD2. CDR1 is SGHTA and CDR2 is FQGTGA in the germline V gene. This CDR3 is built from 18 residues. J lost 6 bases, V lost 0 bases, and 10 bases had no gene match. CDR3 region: CASSLTPPSGGARDTQYF. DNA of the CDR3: TGTGCCAGCAGCTTAACCCCCCCTAGCGGGGGGGCACGTGATACGCAGTATTTT. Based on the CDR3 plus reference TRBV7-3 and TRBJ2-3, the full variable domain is GAGVSQTPSNKVTEKGKYVELRCDPISGHTALYWYRQSLGQGPEFLIYFQGTGAADDSGLPNDRFFAVRPEGSVSTLKIQRTERGDSAVYLCASSLTPPSGGARDTQYFGPGTRLTVL.

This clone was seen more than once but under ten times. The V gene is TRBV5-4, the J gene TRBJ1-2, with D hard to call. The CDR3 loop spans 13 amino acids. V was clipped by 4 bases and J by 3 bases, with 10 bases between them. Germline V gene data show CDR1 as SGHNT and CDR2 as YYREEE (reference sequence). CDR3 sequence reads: CASSPQSHYGYTF. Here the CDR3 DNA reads TGTGCCAGCAGCCCCCAGAGCCACTATGGCTACACCTTC.

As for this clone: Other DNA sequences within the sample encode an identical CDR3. The CDR3 DNA reads TGTGCCATCAGTGAAGGACTAGCGGGAACCTACGAGCAGTACTTC. Encoded protein: CAISEGLAGTYEQYF. The chain combines TRBV10-3 with TRBJ2-7, with 12 bases identical to TRBD2. CDR1 and CDR2 from the germline V gene are ENHRY and SYGVKD. CDR3 length equals 15 residues. The trim removed 3 bases at V and 2 bases at J, leaving 2 bases unmatched.

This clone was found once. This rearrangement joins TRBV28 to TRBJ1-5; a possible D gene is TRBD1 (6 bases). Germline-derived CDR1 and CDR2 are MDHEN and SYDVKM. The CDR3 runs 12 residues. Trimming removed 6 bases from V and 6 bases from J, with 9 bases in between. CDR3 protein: CASSTRGQPQHF. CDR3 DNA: TGTGCCAGCAGCACCAGGGGTCAGCCCCAGCATTTT.

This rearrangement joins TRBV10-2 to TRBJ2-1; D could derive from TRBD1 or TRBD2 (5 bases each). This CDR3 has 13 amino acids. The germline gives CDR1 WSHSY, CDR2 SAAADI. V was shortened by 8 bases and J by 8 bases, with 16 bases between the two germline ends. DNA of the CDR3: TGCGCCAGCGGGGGTAGCTGGGACCATGAGCAGTTCTTC. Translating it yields CASGGSWDHEQFF.

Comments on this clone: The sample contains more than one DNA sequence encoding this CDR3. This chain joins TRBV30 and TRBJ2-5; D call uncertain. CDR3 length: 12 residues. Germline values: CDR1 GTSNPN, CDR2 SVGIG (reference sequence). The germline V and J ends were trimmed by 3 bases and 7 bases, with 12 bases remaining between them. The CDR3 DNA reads TGTGCCTGGAGCCCACCTGTGGGGACCCAGTACTTC. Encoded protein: CAWSPPVGTQYF.

The CDR3 reads CASRQGNDNSLLHF. The CDR3 region has the DNA TGTGCCAGCAGGCAGGGTAACGATAATTCACTACTCCACTTT. This rearrangement joins TRBV7-9 to TRBJ1-6; D possibly corresponds to TRBD1 (5 bases). The CDR3 spans 14 residues. V was clipped by 6 bases and J by 16 bases, with 22 bases between them. Germline-derived CDR1 and CDR2 are SEHNR and FQNEAQ (reference sequence).

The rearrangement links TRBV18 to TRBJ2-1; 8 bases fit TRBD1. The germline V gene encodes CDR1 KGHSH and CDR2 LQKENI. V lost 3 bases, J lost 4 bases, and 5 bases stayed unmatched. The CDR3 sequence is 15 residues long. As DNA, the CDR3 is TGTGCCAGCTCACCCCCCGGGACAGGATACAATGAGCAGTTCTTC. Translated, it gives CASSPPGTGYNEQFF.